This T cell receptor (beta chain) is from a study of T cells in Graves' hyperthyroidism and ophthalmopathy. Findings and limits, study-wide: In the blood, most expanded thyroid clonotypes above 0.001 appeared as well.

A word on this clonotype: Its antigen is not identified.

Clinical symptoms, serum thyroxine, TRAb, thyroid ultrasound and orbital computed tomography established diagnosis. RNA transcripts were the template for amplifying TCR beta CDR3 regions. Using the HTBI primer set, a first-round RT-PCR was run on the TCR CDR3. TCRdb analysed the multiplex PCR reads with MiXCR anew, one entry per CDR3 protein. Among about 270,000 distinct CDR3 sequences listed, approximately 26% were seen once. The clonotype was recovered from a man aged 40-50 years with Graves' hyperthyroidism that later progressed to Graves' ophthalmopathy. The source material was blood.

The CDR3 is CASSPWTGKVETQYF. The CDR3 bases are TGTGCCAGCAGCCCATGGACAGGAAAAGTAGAGACCCAGTACTTC. This chain joins TRBV11-2 and TRBJ2-5, with TRBD1 identical over 7 bases. V was pared by 5 bases and J by 4 bases, with 10 bases of the junction left unmatched. The CDR3 is 15 amino acids. Germline CDR1 is SGHAT and CDR2 is FQNNGV.